The 10 T cell receptor beta chains given below trace back to one sample, sequenced in a study of blood T cell repertoires in COVID-19. The assay was immunoSEQ multiplex PCR, and TCRdb's table has in-frame clones only and misses some. The repertoire has about 300,000 clones, 75% to 90% of them found once; the top ten carry around 1.5%. The sequencing input was peripheral blood. The receptors here all came from a woman aged 40 to 50 who had recovered from COVID-19.

This sequence joins TRBV27 and TRBJ1-1; TRBD1 agrees at 11 bases. V shed 6 bases and J 3 bases; nucleotides not matched to a gene: 12. Germline V gene lookup returns CDR1 MNHEY and CDR2 SMNVEV (reference sequence). The CDR3 spans 17 residues. The CDR3 spells CASSPQLGQGDHTEAFF. The CDR3 coding sequence is TGTGCCAGCAGCCCACAACTGGGACAGGGGGATCACACTGAAGCTTTCTTT.

The chain combines TRBV7-2 with TRBJ2-1, with 11 bases fitting TRBD1. CDR1 is SGHTA, CDR2 FQGNSA, per germline. V gave up 0 bases and J gave up 7 bases; unmatched junction bases: 2. This CDR3 is 15 amino acids long. As DNA, the CDR3 is TGTGCCAGCAGCTTAGCCGGGACAGGGGGAAATGAGCAGTTCTTC. Amino acids: CASSLAGTGGNEQFF.

This clone was seen more than once but under ten times. The chain has TRBV19 and TRBJ1-1, with TRBD1 matching over 8 bases. Germline assignment: CDR1 LNHDA and CDR2 SQIVND (reference sequence). The CDR3 covers 14 residues. V dropped 3 bases and J dropped 9; count of bases not matched to a gene: 9. The CDR3 DNA sequence: TGTGCCAGTAGTATCCCTCAGGGGGCCGTGAAAGCTTTCTTT. Translating gives CASSIPQGAVKAFF. The variable domain in full, with the rest retrieved from reference TRBV19 and TRBJ1-1, is DGGITQSPKYLFRKEGQNVTLSCEQNLNHDAMYWYRQDPGQGLRLIYYSQIVNDFQKGDIAEGYSVSREKKESFPLTVTSAQKNPTAFYLCASSIPQGAVKAFFGQGTRLTVV.

The chain links TRBV7-2 to TRBJ1-2; D may be TRBD1 (6 bases). V lost 2 bases and J 3 bases, leaving 13 bases between the germline ends. Germline lookup yields CDR1 SGHTA and CDR2 FQGNSA. This CDR3 contains 15 residues. CDR3 DNA sequence: TGTGCCAGCAGCTTAAGGCGACAGGCCCACTATGGCTACACCTTC. This translates into CASSLRRQAHYGYTF.

In this sample, this clone turned up a few times. The genes are TRBV9 and TRBJ2-1, with a tentative D call TRBD2 (5 bases). Germline assignment: CDR1 SGDLS and CDR2 YYNGEE. The CDR3 consists of 15 residues. The V end was cut by 1 base, the J end by 2 bases, with 10 bases between. The CDR3 DNA is TGTGCCAGCAGCGTATTAGGAGGACCCTACAATGAGCAGTTCTTC. The encoded protein is CASSVLGGPYNEQFF.

This chain links TRBV4-1 with TRBJ2-7; 10 bases are a match to TRBD2. The J segment lost 7 bases and the V segment lost 4 bases, leaving 7 bases of the junction unmatched. The germline V gene has CDR1 MGHRA and CDR2 YSYEKL. There are 14 residues in the CDR3. The CDR3 nucleotides are TGCGCCAGCAGCCCTAGCGGGGGACTGCTGGAGCAGTACTTC. Translating gives CASSPSGGLLEQYF.

The chain carries TRBV4-3 and TRBJ2-3, with 9 bases lining up with TRBD2. CDR1 and CDR2 from the germline V gene are LGHNA and YSLEER. Losses at the gene ends were 0 bases for V and 4 bases for J; bases not matched to a gene: 2. The length of the CDR3 is 15 residues. In DNA, the CDR3 is TGCGCCAGCAGCCAAGAGCGGGGGGGCGCAGATACGCAGTATTTT. Its protein product is CASSQERGGADTQYF.

The gene calls are TRBV15 and TRBJ2-4; 8 nucleotides line up with TRBD2. The CDR3 sequence is 17 residues long. Germline assignment: CDR1 LNHNV and CDR2 YYDKDF (reference sequence). Trimming took 3 bases from V and 3 from J; bases not matched to a gene: 10. CDR3 bases: TGTGCCACCAGCAGCCCCGGGGGGGCTTGGGGCAAAAACATTCAGTACTTC. This sequence encodes CATSSPGGAWGKNIQYF.

This chain uses TRBV9 with TRBJ1-5; D not resolved. The germline V gene encodes CDR1 SGDLS and CDR2 YYNGEE. The CDR3 consists of 13 residues. The V end was cut by 0 bases, the J end by 2 bases, with 3 bases between. CDR3 sequence: CASSVAGNQPQHF. The CDR3 nucleotides read TGTGCCAGCAGCGTAGCGGGCAATCAGCCCCAGCATTTT.

V gene TRBV10-3 combines with J gene TRBJ1-1; 10 nucleotides align to TRBD1. This CDR3 is built from 14 residues. CDR1 is ENHRY and CDR2 is SYGVKD in the germline V gene. V was pared by 6 bases and J by 8 bases, with 9 bases of the junction left unmatched. CDR3 DNA: TGTGCCATCAGCGTGAACCGGGACAGGGGAGAAGCTTTCTTT. Protein sequence: CAISVNRDRGEAFF.